What follows are 25 T cell receptor beta chains derived from one specimen sequenced in a study of cytomegalovirus exposure and HLA in healthy donors. Primers included in the PCR were 60 Vbeta and 13 Jbeta primers. Libraries were prepared by immunoSEQ multiplex PCR; TCRdb keeps only in-frame clonotypes and omits some of them. The data contain 150,000 or so clones, around four fifths of them singletons. The sequencing input was PBMCs. The receptors derive from a middle-aged woman in good health and CMV-seronegative.

V gene TRBV10-3 combines with J gene TRBJ2-5, with D unresolved. V gave up 8 bases and J gave up 0 bases, with 10 bases separating them. This CDR3 has 13 residues. The germline gives CDR1 ENHRY, CDR2 SYGVKD. The CDR3 region is CAIGAEYQETQYF. The CDR3 region has the DNA TGTGCCATCGGTGCGGAGTACCAAGAGACCCAGTACTTC.

Of note for this clone: Mismatch with germline at one junction end may stem from a read error. The chain couples TRBV6-5 to TRBJ1-5; 7 bases are a match to TRBD1. Germline values: CDR1 MNHEY, CDR2 SVGAGI. This CDR3 contains 15 residues. CDR3: CASSPTGVGNQPQHF. The CDR3 nucleotides read TGTGCCAGCAGTCCTACAGGGGTCGGCAATCAGCCTCAGCATTTT.

The genes are TRBV2 and TRBJ2-1; possible D gene TRBD2, 5 bases. Germline V gene sequence: CDR1 SNHLY, CDR2 FYNNEI. Trimming shortened V by 2 bases and J by 4 bases, and 6 bases separated the two germline ends. The CDR3 covers 13 residues. The CDR3 reads CASSERLYNEQFF. The CDR3 coding sequence is TGTGCCAGCAGTGAAAGACTATACAATGAGCAGTTCTTC.

The chain has TRBV6-5 and TRBJ1-4, with 7 bases matching TRBD1. CDR1 and CDR2 from the germline V gene are MNHEY and SVGAGI. J lost 7 bases, V lost 6 bases, and 8 bases had no gene match. CDR3 size: 14 residues. CDR3 amino acids: CASRSRGIREKLFF. As DNA, the CDR3 is TGTGCCAGCAGATCCAGGGGGATTCGTGAAAAACTGTTTTTT.

The J gene is TRBJ1-4, the V gene TRBV7-3, with a tentative D call TRBD1 (5 bases). In germline, CDR1 is SGHTA, CDR2 FQGTGA. The CDR3 consists of 15 residues. Trimming removed 4 bases from V and 3 bases from J, with 12 bases in between. DNA of the CDR3: TGTGCCAGCAGCTCCGGGGGGGGGTCTAATGAAAAACTGTTTTTT. Translation: CASSSGGGSNEKLFF.

This clone appeared a few times. The chain employs TRBV7-3 and TRBJ2-2; D is ambiguous. This CDR3 has 13 amino acids. The V gene's germline CDR1 is SGHTA and CDR2 FQGTGA. V was trimmed by 5 bases and J by 2 bases, leaving 6 bases between them. CDR3 loop: CASSTRNTGELFF. CDR3 DNA sequence: TGTGCCAGCAGCACACGAAACACCGGGGAGCTGTTTTTT.

The rearrangement uses TRBV4-1 and TRBJ2-5; no clear D gene. The CDR3 is 14 amino acids. Trimming shortened V by 4 bases and J by 4 bases, and 13 bases separated the two germline ends. From germline, CDR1 is MGHRA and CDR2 YSYEKL. As DNA, the CDR3 is TGCGCCAGCAGCCTAGTGACTGGGTTAGAGACCCAGTACTTC. Its translation is CASSLVTGLETQYF.

In nucleotides, the CDR3 is TGTGCCAGCAGGGACAGGGGGAATTCACCCCTCCACTTT. It codes for CASRDRGNSPLHF. The rearrangement links TRBV7-8 to TRBJ1-6; 10 bases are a match to TRBD1. The trim removed 6 bases at V and 7 bases at J, leaving 0 bases unmatched. The CDR3 covers 13 residues. Germline lookup yields CDR1 SGHVS and CDR2 FQNEAQ.

This chain joins TRBV5-1 and TRBJ1-1, with 7 bases aligning to TRBD1. The CDR3 consists of 16 residues. Germline assignment: CDR1 SGHRS and CDR2 YFSETQ. The junction had 5 bases not matched to a gene; V was cut back by 0 bases and J by 0 bases. The CDR3 DNA reads TGCGCCAGCAGCTTGGGTGTGGGACAGATGAACACTGAAGCTTTCTTT. It yields the protein CASSLGVGQMNTEAFF. Supplemented by reference TRBV5-1 and TRBJ1-1, the full variable domain reads KAGVTQTPRYLIKTRGQQVTLSCSPISGHRSVSWYQQTPGQGLQFLFEYFSETQRNKGNFPGRFSGRQFSNSRSEMNVSTLELGDSALYLCASSLGVGQMNTEAFFGQGTRLTVV.

The sample holds one count of this clone. The chain employs TRBV27 and TRBJ1-5; TRBD1 aligns across 11 bases. This CDR3 has 17 amino acids. Germline CDR1 and CDR2: MNHEY and SMNVEV (reference sequence). J gave up 6 bases and V 6 bases, and 13 bases lay outside the gene matches. The CDR3 is CASSLPVPGQGGQPQHF. The CDR3 coding sequence is TGTGCCAGCAGCCTACCAGTCCCGGGACAGGGGGGTCAGCCCCAGCATTTT.

The rearrangement links TRBV18 to TRBJ2-2, with D maybe TRBD1 (6 bases). CDR3 length: 14 amino acids. The ends were cut back, 3 bases at V and 4 bases at J, with 9 bases in the middle. CDR1 KGHSH and CDR2 LQKENI come from the germline V gene. CDR3 DNA: TGTGCCAGCTCACCGGGACATTCCACCGGGGAGCTGTTTTTT. Protein: CASSPGHSTGELFF.

The chain is built from TRBV6-5 and TRBJ2-7; perhaps TRBD2 as D (6 bases). Germline V gene sequence: CDR1 MNHEY, CDR2 SVGAGI. The CDR3 has 13 residues. Trimming left V 2 bases short and J 3 bases short, with 8 bases between. In DNA form, the CDR3 reads TGTGCCAGCAGTTACGCGGGAAGCTACGAGCAGTACTTC. Protein sequence: CASSYAGSYEQYF.

The chain couples TRBV5-1 to TRBJ1-4; 12 bases agree with TRBD1. Germline assignment: CDR1 SGHRS and CDR2 YFSETQ. V was clipped by 3 bases and J by 8 bases; unmatched bases: 8. The CDR3 has 16 amino acids. CDR3 sequence reads: CASSSQGDRGHEKLFF. As DNA, the CDR3 is TGCGCCAGCAGCTCGCAGGGGGACAGGGGGCACGAAAAACTGTTTTTT.

V gene TRBV7-2 combines with J gene TRBJ1-1; D is possibly TRBD1 (6 bases). Between the trimmed V and J ends, which lost 3 bases and 1 base, there was a span of 15 bases. The V gene's germline CDR1 is SGHTA and CDR2 FQGNSA. The CDR3 runs 16 residues. The CDR3 nucleotides are TGTGCCAGCAGCTTGAGCCGACAGGCACCGAACACTGAAGCTTTCTTT. It codes for CASSLSRQAPNTEAFF. Filled out from reference TRBV7-2 and TRBJ1-1, the complete variable domain reads GAGVSQSPSNKVTEKGKDVELRCDPISGHTALYWYRQSLGQGLEFLIYFQGNSAPDKSGLPSDRFSAERTGGSVSTLTIQRTQQEDSAVYLCASSLSRQAPNTEAFFGQGTRLTVV.

V gene TRBV28 combines with J gene TRBJ2-7; tentatively, D is TRBD2 (6 bases). The V gene lost 9 bases and the J gene lost 3 bases, with 21 bases spanning the gap. The CDR3 sequence is 15 residues long. Germline CDR1 MDHEN, CDR2 SYDVKM. The CDR3 spells CASLKPGREIYEQYF. Written as DNA, the CDR3 is TGTGCCAGTTTAAAACCGGGACGGGAGATCTACGAGCAGTACTTC.

This sequence joins TRBV7-8 and TRBJ1-1; 9 bases map to TRBD1. The ends lost 5 bases at V and 0 bases at J; junction bases unmatched: 4. Germline V lookup: CDR1 SGHVS, CDR2 FQNEAQ. The CDR3 contains 15 residues. CDR3 coding DNA: TGTGCCAGCAGCGAACAGGGGGCGGTGAACACTGAAGCTTTCTTT. It is translated as CASSEQGAVNTEAFF.

This rearrangement joins TRBV2 to TRBJ1-2; maybe TRBD1 (6 bases). V was shortened by 5 bases and J by 6 bases, with 13 bases between the two germline ends. The CDR3 has 13 amino acids. The germline V gene encodes CDR1 SNHLY and CDR2 FYNNEI. Written as DNA, the CDR3 is TGTGCCAGCAGTAAACAGGGCTATGATGGCTACACCTTC. As protein: CASSKQGYDGYTF.

The chain couples TRBV2 to TRBJ1-4; possibly TRBD1 for D (5 bases). The V end lost 7 bases, the J end lost 8 bases, and 14 bases lay between the germline ends. This CDR3 is built from 13 residues. The germline V gene has CDR1 SNHLY and CDR2 FYNNEI. CDR3 residues: CASNADSHEKLFF. The CDR3 region has the DNA TGTGCCAGCAATGCCGACAGTCACGAAAAACTGTTTTTT.

The chain uses TRBV14 and TRBJ2-1; weak D call: TRBD1 (5 bases). CDR3 length: 16 amino acids. Germline CDR1 reads SGHDN; CDR2 reads FVKESK. The V gene lost 0 bases and the J gene lost 0 bases, with 9 bases spanning the gap. This chain's CDR3 is CASSQDTGLSYNEQFF. The CDR3, as DNA: TGTGCCAGCAGCCAAGATACAGGTCTCTCCTACAATGAGCAGTTCTTC.

The chain employs TRBV4-3 and TRBJ1-1, with TRBD1 matching 8 bases. Looked up from germline, CDR1 is LGHNA and CDR2 is YSLEER. The CDR3 has 18 amino acids. Trimming at V came to 4 bases and at J to 1 base, leaving 14 bases not matched to a gene. CDR3 amino acids: CASSPNTYQGASNTEAFF. The CDR3 nucleotides are TGCGCCAGCAGCCCAAACACGTACCAGGGGGCCTCGAACACTGAAGCTTTCTTT.

V is TRBV28 and J is TRBJ1-6; 7 nucleotides match TRBD1. CDR3 length: 18 residues. Germline trimming cut 4 bases from V and 4 bases from J; bases unmatched to any gene: 13. CDR1 is MDHEN and CDR2 is SYDVKM in the germline V gene. CDR3 loop: CASSSDRAPTLYNSPLHF. CDR3 bases: TGTGCCAGCAGTTCCGACAGGGCGCCTACCTTGTATAATTCACCCCTCCACTTT.

V is TRBV5-1 and J is TRBJ2-1; D possibly corresponds to TRBD2 (5 bases). The V and J ends lost 2 bases and 7 bases respectively, with 13 bases between them. Germline V gene lookup returns CDR1 SGHRS and CDR2 YFSETQ. This CDR3 is built from 14 residues. The CDR3 nucleotides are TGCGCCAGCAGCTTACCCCGGGGAGAAAATGAGCAGTTCTTC. It is translated as CASSLPRGENEQFF. The variable domain in full, completed from reference TRBV5-1 and TRBJ2-1, reads KAGVTQTPRYLIKTRGQQVTLSCSPISGHRSVSWYQQTPGQGLQFLFEYFSETQRNKGNFPGRFSGRQFSNSRSEMNVSTLELGDSALYLCASSLPRGENEQFFGPGTRLTVL.

The chain carries TRBV28 and TRBJ2-5, with a possible D match to TRBD2 (5 bases). Trimming left V 5 bases short and J 1 base short, with 8 bases between. The CDR3 consists of 13 residues. Germline assignment: CDR1 MDHEN and CDR2 SYDVKM. For the CDR3, the DNA is TGTGCCAGCAGTCGGCGGGTCCAAGAGACCCAGTACTTC. Translation gives CASSRRVQETQYF.

V gene TRBV5-8 combines with J gene TRBJ2-7; the match to TRBD1 covers 7 bases. Germline values: CDR1 SGHTS, CDR2 YDEGEE. Unmatched junction bases numbered 9, after V lost 4 bases and J lost 2 bases. This CDR3 is built from 15 residues. The CDR3 DNA sequence: TGTGCCAGCAGCCCGAACAGGGGCGTTGCCTACGAGCAGTACTTC. Translating gives CASSPNRGVAYEQYF.

The V and J genes are TRBV4-2 and TRBJ2-5, with 7 bases lining up with TRBD1. The V and J ends lost 4 bases and 4 bases, in that order; junction bases with no gene match: 3. Per the germline V gene, CDR1 is LGHNA and CDR2 is YNFKEQ. This CDR3 is 13 amino acids long. The CDR3 loop is CASSRQGRETQYF. The CDR3 nucleotides are TGTGCCAGCAGCCGACAGGGACGAGAGACCCAGTACTTC.